The next 26 T cell receptor beta chains were all read from a single sample in a study of cytomegalovirus exposure and HLA in healthy donors. Clones were read by immunoSEQ multiplex PCR, and TCRdb kept only the in-frame ones, dropping some. The sample carries some 210,000 clones, around 87% recorded once. The specimen sequenced was PBMCs. The source of these receptors is a woman aged 18-30 years in good health and CMV-seropositive.

This sequence joins TRBV27 and TRBJ2-7; D perhaps matches TRBD2 (6 bases). Looked up from germline, CDR1 is MNHEY and CDR2 is SMNVEV (reference sequence). Trimming took off 6 bases at V and 3 bases at J, with 18 bases between the two ends. This CDR3 region has 15 residues. The CDR3 region is CASSRRDSSDYEQYF. DNA for the CDR3: TGTGCCAGCAGCCGCCGGGACTCGAGCGACTACGAGCAGTACTTC.

About this clone: Additional DNA sequences in this sample encode the identical CDR3. This chain uses TRBV27 with TRBJ2-1; 9 bases are shared with TRBD2. The CDR3 sequence is 15 residues long. After removal of 2 bases from V and 2 bases from J, the junction contained 1 base not matched to a gene. Germline CDR1 reads MNHEY; CDR2 reads SMNVEV (reference sequence). The CDR3 sequence is CASSLAGGPYNEQFF. Written as DNA, the CDR3 is TGTGCCAGCAGTTTAGCGGGAGGGCCCTACAATGAGCAGTTCTTC.

The V and J genes are TRBV5-4 and TRBJ1-2; 7 bases map to TRBD1. J lost 6 bases, V lost 0 bases, and 8 bases had no gene match. Germline V gene data show CDR1 as SGHNT and CDR2 as YYREEE (reference sequence). This CDR3 spans 15 amino acids. The CDR3 loop is CASSLGTGVLDGYTF. The CDR3, as DNA: TGTGCCAGCAGCTTGGGAACAGGGGTGTTGGATGGCTACACCTTC.

J is TRBJ1-2 and V is TRBV18; D may be TRBD1 (5 bases). Between the trimmed V and J ends, which lost 4 bases and 8 bases, there was a span of 17 bases. The CDR3 runs 14 residues. Germline assignment: CDR1 KGHSH and CDR2 LQKENI. The CDR3 is CASSLDVGGEGYTF. In nucleotides, the CDR3 is TGTGCCAGCTCACTAGACGTCGGGGGTGAAGGCTACACCTTC. The entire variable domain, with the rest obtained from reference TRBV18 and TRBJ1-2, is as follows: NAGVMQNPRHLVRRRGQEARLRCSPMKGHSHVYWYRQLPEEGLKFMVYLQKENIIDESGMPKERFSAEFPKEGPSILRIQQVVRGDSAAYFCASSLDVGGEGYTFGSGTRLTVV.

The genes are TRBV27 and TRBJ2-3; TRBD1 is a possible D gene (6 bases). This CDR3 is built from 15 residues. Germline-derived CDR1 and CDR2 are MNHEY and SMNVEV (reference sequence). Trimming cost V 3 bases and J 4 bases, with 14 bases left between them. This CDR3 is CASSFQQGYADTQYF. CDR3 DNA: TGTGCCAGCAGTTTTCAGCAGGGGTATGCAGATACGCAGTATTTT.

This clone was counted only a few times. The chain couples TRBV7-9 to TRBJ2-2, with D possibly matching TRBD1 (6 bases). The CDR3 is 15 residues long. Trimming shortened V by 5 bases and J by 3 bases, and 13 bases separated the two germline ends. Per germline, CDR1 SEHNR and CDR2 FQNEAQ (reference sequence). The CDR3 loop reads CASSNTGSDTGELFF. The CDR3 coding sequence is TGTGCCAGCAGCAATACAGGGTCGGACACCGGGGAGCTGTTTTTT.

CDR3 loop: CSAARLAGESSDTQYF. As DNA, the CDR3 is TGCAGCGCTGCTCGACTAGCGGGAGAGAGCTCAGATACGCAGTATTTT. The V call is TRBV29-1, the J call TRBJ2-3; TRBD2 agrees at 12 bases. CDR3 length: 16 residues. Per germline, CDR1 SQVTM and CDR2 ANQGSEA. The V segment lost 7 bases and the J segment 4 bases; nucleotides outside the gene matches: 12.

In this sample, this clone turned up once. The chain combines TRBV28 with TRBJ2-7; D is perhaps TRBD2 (5 bases). Trimming took 4 bases from V and 3 from J, leaving 13 bases between them. Looked up from germline, CDR1 is MDHEN and CDR2 is SYDVKM. CDR3 length: 14 amino acids. For the CDR3, the DNA is TGTGCCAGCAGTTCCCGGACGGGGAGCTACGAGCAGTACTTC. Translation: CASSSRTGSYEQYF.

The V call is TRBV29-1, the J call TRBJ2-7, with 9 bases matching TRBD1. V was clipped by 6 bases and J by 3 bases; unmatched bases: 12. The CDR3 is made up of 15 amino acids. Germline CDR1 reads SQVTM; CDR2 reads ANQGSEA. This chain's CDR3 is CSVARPGQGYYEQYF. CDR3 DNA sequence: TGCAGCGTCGCACGCCCGGGACAGGGCTACTACGAGCAGTACTTC.

The chain recombines TRBV27 with TRBJ2-1; no firm D call. Trimming took off 6 bases at V and 2 bases at J, with 14 bases between the two ends. There are 15 residues in the CDR3. Looked up from germline, CDR1 is MNHEY and CDR2 is SMNVEV (reference sequence). The CDR3 bases are TGTGCCAGCAGGCGCTCTATTCTGACCTACAATGAGCAGTTCTTC. It codes for CASRRSILTYNEQFF.

The chain carries TRBV15 and TRBJ2-1; perhaps TRBD2 as D (6 bases). This CDR3 region has 14 residues. Germline V gene lookup returns CDR1 LNHNV and CDR2 YYDKDF (reference sequence). V lost 4 bases to trimming and J lost 7 bases, with 14 bases between them. The CDR3: CATSIRDLANEQFF. The CDR3 DNA reads as TGTGCCACCAGCATCAGGGATCTAGCGAATGAGCAGTTCTTC.

This sequence joins TRBV6-5 and TRBJ1-1; perhaps TRBD1 as D (5 bases). Germline CDR1 is MNHEY and CDR2 is SVGAGI. V was pared by 6 bases and J by 7 bases, with 15 bases between. The CDR3 consists of 13 residues. The chain's CDR3 is CASSPRVSGEAFF. CDR3 coding DNA: TGTGCCAGCAGCCCCAGGGTTTCGGGTGAAGCTTTCTTT.

The J gene is TRBJ1-1, the V gene TRBV29-1; no clear D. Germline values: CDR1 SQVTM, CDR2 ANQGSEA. Between the trimmed V and J ends, which lost 3 bases and 1 base, there was a span of 3 bases. CDR3 size: 11 residues. This CDR3 is CSVDRNTEAFF. The DNA of the CDR3 is TGCAGCGTTGACAGGAACACTGAAGCTTTCTTT.

The genes are TRBV28 and TRBJ2-7; 13 bases map to TRBD2. The CDR3 sequence is 15 residues long. CDR1 and CDR2 from the germline V gene are MDHEN and SYDVKM. The J segment lost 9 bases and the V segment lost 2 bases, leaving 7 bases of the junction unmatched. CDR3 nucleotides: TGTGCCAGCAGTTTAGGACTAGCGGGGGCCGGGGGGCAGTACTTC. Amino acid sequence: CASSLGLAGAGGQYF.

The chain links TRBV27 to TRBJ2-2; D gene unclear. The CDR3 consists of 17 residues. Trimming removed 2 bases at V and 0 bases at J, with 13 bases between. In germline, CDR1 is MNHEY, CDR2 SMNVEV (reference sequence). The CDR3 region has the DNA TGTGCCAGCAGTTTACTCGACTCGAATCCGAACACCGGGGAGCTGTTTTTT. Protein: CASSLLDSNPNTGELFF.

This clone was observed a few times. This chain links TRBV2 with TRBJ2-7; 7 positions agree with TRBD2. The J segment lost 3 bases and the V segment lost 2 bases, leaving 4 bases of the junction unmatched. This CDR3 contains 14 residues. Germline CDR1 reads SNHLY; CDR2 reads FYNNEI. The DNA of the CDR3 is TGTGCCAGCAGTGAACGGGAGGTTGTCTACGAGCAGTACTTC. Translating it yields CASSEREVVYEQYF.

The rearrangement uses TRBV5-1 and TRBJ1-4; 9 nucleotides align to TRBD1. Germline CDR1 SGHRS, CDR2 YFSETQ. Trimming cost V 4 bases and J 8 bases; bases outside gene matches: 9. CDR3 size: 15 residues. CDR3 residues: CASSLLGTGKEKLFF. The CDR3 bases are TGCGCCAGCAGCCTCCTGGGGACAGGGAAGGAAAAACTGTTTTTT.

The chain is built from TRBV13 and TRBJ2-1; TRBD1 might be the D (7 bases). The V end was cut by 5 bases, the J end by 9 bases, with 20 bases between. The CDR3 is 15 amino acids. Germline V CDR1 and CDR2: PRHDT, FYEKMQ (reference sequence). DNA of the CDR3: TGTGCCAGCAGCCCAGGCGGGGACAGTCATACTGAGCAGTTCTTC. This encodes CASSPGGDSHTEQFF.

The V call is TRBV2, the J call TRBJ1-3; D gene unclear. V was cut by 3 bases and J by 0 bases, with 9 bases left in between. CDR3 length: 15 residues. The germline CDR1 and CDR2 sequences are SNHLY and FYNNEI. CDR3: CASSDSPLSGNTIYF. In nucleotides, the CDR3 is TGTGCCAGCAGTGACTCCCCACTCTCTGGAAACACCATATATTTT.

The gene calls are TRBV9 and TRBJ1-5, with 9 bases that match TRBD1. This CDR3 is built from 15 residues. V trimming: 4 bases; J trimming: 7 bases; junction bases outside the gene matches: 9. Germline CDR1 is SGDLS and CDR2 is YYNGEE. CDR3 bases: TGTGCCAGCAGCCCTGGGACAGGGCAAGGACAGCCCCAGCATTTT. Amino acid sequence: CASSPGTGQGQPQHF. The full variable domain, in which reference TRBV9 and TRBJ1-5 provide the parts outside the CDR3, is DSGVTQTPKHLITATGQRVTLRCSPRSGDLSVYWYQQSLDQGLQFLIQYYNGEERAKGNILERFSAQQFPDLHSELNLSSLELGDSALYFCASSPGTGQGQPQHFGDGTRLSIL.

The chain recombines TRBV7-8 with TRBJ2-7; 7 bases are a match to TRBD2. The CDR3 is 14 amino acids. Germline trimming cut 5 bases from V and 5 bases from J; bases unmatched to any gene: 9. Germline V lookup: CDR1 SGHVS, CDR2 FQNEAQ. CDR3 protein: CASSPLAGVDEQYF. DNA of the CDR3: TGTGCCAGCAGCCCTCTCGCGGGAGTTGACGAGCAGTACTTC.

This chain joins TRBV5-6 and TRBJ1-3; 7 nucleotides align to TRBD1. V lost 1 base and J lost 2; bases outside the gene matches: 3. This CDR3 is 15 amino acids long. Germline V gene lookup returns CDR1 SGHDT and CDR2 YYEEEE. In DNA, the CDR3 is TGTGCCAGCAGCTTGCAAGGGGGCCCTGGAAACACCATATATTTT. Translated, it gives CASSLQGGPGNTIYF.

This rearrangement joins TRBV9 to TRBJ1-2; possible D gene TRBD1, 5 bases. CDR1 is SGDLS and CDR2 is YYNGEE in the germline V gene. V was trimmed by 4 bases and J by 5 bases, leaving 21 bases between them. CDR3 length: 16 residues. CDR3 region: CASSSQQAPGPYGYTF. The DNA for the CDR3 is TGTGCCAGCAGCTCTCAACAGGCCCCCGGGCCATATGGCTACACCTTC.

This clone has only one observation. The rearrangement joins TRBV18 to TRBJ1-2, with D perhaps matching TRBD1 (6 bases). Germline loops: CDR1 KGHSH, CDR2 LQKENI. With 1 base removed from V and 2 bases from J, the gap between germline ends came to 8 bases. The CDR3 spans 14 residues. As DNA, the CDR3 is TGTGCCAGCTCACCACAGGGGGGGAACTATGGCTACACCTTC. It specifies CASSPQGGNYGYTF.

The V and J genes are TRBV18 and TRBJ2-1, with a possible D match to TRBD1 (5 bases). V shed 2 bases and J shed 5 bases, with 13 bases lying between them. The CDR3 covers 15 residues. Germline CDR1 is KGHSH and CDR2 is LQKENI. The CDR3 nucleotides are TGTGCCAGCTCACCATGGCAGGGTTCGGACAATGAGCAGTTCTTC. The encoded protein is CASSPWQGSDNEQFF.

The chain recombines TRBV2 with TRBJ2-2; TRBD1 aligns across 10 bases. CDR3 length equals 15 residues. V gave up 3 bases and J gave up 7 bases; unmatched junction bases: 5. Germline loops: CDR1 SNHLY, CDR2 FYNNEI. CDR3 sequence reads: CASSDPDRGIGELFF. The CDR3 bases are TGTGCCAGCAGTGACCCGGACAGGGGGATCGGGGAGCTGTTTTTT.